The 21 T cell receptor beta chains in this list originate from one sample, sequenced in a study of Graves' ophthalmopathy and Graves' hyperthyroidism. Amplification from RNA transcripts yielded the TCR beta CDR3 regions. After a first-round RT-PCR with HTBI primers, a second-round multiplex PCR was run. In TCRdb, the multiplex PCR reads were re-called with MiXCR into one record per CDR3 protein. The sample has a few hundred thousand distinct CDR3 sequences, 39% seen once. The sample consisted of peripheral blood or thyroid tissue (not recorded which). These receptors originate from an adult man with Graves' hyperthyroidism.

Many counts were recorded for this clonotype. The gene calls are TRBV28 and TRBJ1-1; D not resolved. The CDR3 is made up of 14 amino acids. The V and J ends lost 6 bases and 1 base respectively, with 12 bases between them. The germline gives CDR1 MDHEN, CDR2 SYDVKM. The CDR3 region has the DNA TGTGCCAGCAGACACCGCGACTGGAACACTGAAGCTTTCTTT. This sequence encodes CASRHRDWNTEAFF.

Of note for this clonotype: This may be a read error: a much more frequent sequence differs by one nucleotide. The rearrangement joins TRBV11-2 to TRBJ2-7; 11 bases are a match to TRBD1. CDR3 length: 16 residues. J was trimmed by 3 bases and V by 5 bases; bases with no gene match: 9. Per the germline V gene, CDR1 is SGHAT and CDR2 is FQNNGV. Here the CDR3 DNA reads TGTGCCAGCAGCAGCTTCCGGGACAGGGGGGACTACGAGCAGTACTTC. Its translation is CASSSFRDRGDYEQYF.

J is TRBJ1-1 and V is TRBV12-3 or TRBV12-4, with 9 bases matching TRBD1. The CDR3 has 15 residues. Germline trimming cut 6 bases from V and 4 bases from J; bases unmatched to any gene: 9. In nucleotides, the CDR3 is TGTGCCAGCAGCTCGGACAGGGGATCTGTCACTGAAGCTTTCTTT. Residues: CASSSDRGSVTEAFF.

This chain uses TRBV2 with TRBJ1-1, with D tentatively TRBD1 (6 bases). The CDR3 has 14 amino acids. V was pared by 7 bases and J by 1 base, with 13 bases between. Germline CDR1 is SNHLY and CDR2 is FYNNEI. The CDR3 coding sequence is TGTGCCAGCAACCCACCGGGACAGAACACTGAAGCTTTCTTT. Residues: CASNPPGQNTEAFF. Filled out from reference TRBV2 and TRBJ1-1, the complete variable domain reads EPEVTQTPSHQVTQMGQEVILRCVPISNHLYFYWYRQILGQKVEFLVSFYNNEISEKSEIFDDQFSVERPDGSNFTLKIRSTKLEDSAMYFCASNPPGQNTEAFFGQGTRLTVV.

At least ten counts were recorded for this clonotype. The J gene is TRBJ2-7, the V gene TRBV19; D unresolved. CDR1 and CDR2 (germline): LNHDA, SQIVND (reference sequence). The length of the CDR3 is 12 residues. Trimming shortened V by 4 bases and J by 7 bases, and 11 bases separated the two germline ends. Here the CDR3 reads CASSTGLREQYF. Here the CDR3 DNA reads TGTGCCAGTAGTACGGGCCTTAGGGAGCAGTACTTC.

This clonotype was found a few times. The chain couples TRBV7-9 to TRBJ2-7; 10 bases align to TRBD2. The CDR3 spans 14 residues. Trimming removed 8 bases from V and 6 bases from J; junction bases left unmatched: 10. The V gene's germline CDR1 is SEHNR and CDR2 FQNEAQ (reference sequence). The CDR3 sequence: CASSTRSSGSEQYF. DNA of the CDR3: TGTGCCAGCTCTACCAGATCTAGCGGGAGCGAGCAGTACTTC. The whole variable domain, filled in from reference TRBV7-9 and TRBJ2-7, reads DTGVSQNPRHKITKRGQNVTFRCDPISEHNRLYWYRQTLGQGPEFLTYFQNEAQLEKSRLLSDRFSAERPKGSFSTLEIQRTEQGDSAMYLCASSTRSSGSEQYFGPGTRLTVT.

The CDR3 DNA sequence: TGCAGCGTTGAAAGTCAGGGGTACGGAAACACTGTATATTTT. Residues: CSVESQGYGNTVYF. The chain carries TRBV29-1 and TRBJ1-3; possibly TRBD1 for D (6 bases). This CDR3 region has 14 residues. Germline V gene sequence: CDR1 SQVTM, CDR2 ANQGSEA. Trimming pared 2 bases from V and 14 bases from J, leaving 22 bases between.

This clonotype showed up just once. V usage is TRBV7-2 and J usage is TRBJ2-6; TRBD2 is a possible D gene (5 bases). Trimming took 1 base from V and 2 from J, leaving 12 bases between them. The CDR3 is 17 amino acids. The germline CDR1 and CDR2 sequences are SGHTA and FQGNSA. The CDR3 here is CASSLVPLAPGANVLTF. The CDR3 DNA is TGTGCCAGCAGCTTAGTTCCGCTAGCTCCTGGGGCCAACGTCCTGACTTTC.

The CDR3 nucleotides are TGTGCCAGCAGCCAAGTAGCGGGTAACACCGGGGAGCTGTTTTTT. Translation gives CASSQVAGNTGELFF. The rearrangement links TRBV4-2 to TRBJ2-2, with TRBD2 matching over 7 bases. The V and J ends lost 1 base and 2 bases, in that order; junction bases with no gene match: 1. The CDR3 contains 15 residues. Germline V CDR1 and CDR2: LGHNA, YNFKEQ.

This clonotype was counted ten times or more. The CDR3 DNA reads as TGTGCCACCAGCGGATCCGGGACAGGGCGCCAAGCTTTCTTT. Translated: CATSGSGTGRQAFF. The V gene is TRBV15, the J gene TRBJ1-1; 9 nucleotides align to TRBD1. V lost 5 bases to trimming and J lost 9 bases; unmatched junction nucleotides: 10. In germline, CDR1 is LNHNV, CDR2 YYDKDF (reference sequence). This CDR3 spans 14 amino acids.

V and J are TRBV11-2 and TRBJ2-5; D unresolved. CDR1 is SGHAT and CDR2 is FQNNGV in the germline V gene. Between the trimmed V and J ends, which lost 0 bases and 3 bases, there was a span of 8 bases. This CDR3 is built from 14 residues. The CDR3 DNA follows: TGTGCCAGCAGCTTAGAGTATTGGGAAGAGACCCAGTACTTC. Encoded protein: CASSLEYWEETQYF.

This clonotype has ten or more counts. V gene TRBV20-1 combines with J gene TRBJ1-1; 8 nucleotides match TRBD1. Germline lookup yields CDR1 DFQATT and CDR2 SNEGSKA (reference sequence). Losses at the gene ends were 6 bases for V and 3 bases for J; bases not matched to a gene: 6. This CDR3 is built from 13 residues. The CDR3 sequence: CSASTGGDTEAFF. CDR3 nucleotides: TGCAGTGCCTCTACAGGGGGGGACACTGAAGCTTTCTTT.

This chain connects TRBV24-1 to TRBJ2-7; D not certain. Germline CDR1 KGHDR, CDR2 SFDVKD. Trimming pared 0 bases from V and 9 bases from J, leaving 5 bases between. CDR3 length: 11 residues. CDR3 sequence (DNA): TGTGCCACCAGTGATTTGGCAGGGCAGTACTTC. The encoded protein is CATSDLAGQYF.

The V gene is TRBV2, the J gene TRBJ2-7; 9 nucleotides line up with TRBD2. V was clipped by 4 bases and J by 5 bases; unmatched bases: 9. The CDR3 contains 15 residues. From germline, CDR1 is SNHLY and CDR2 FYNNEI. CDR3 DNA sequence: TGTGCCAGCAGTGGAGAGCTAGCGGGAACCCACGAGCAGTACTTC. Residues: CASSGELAGTHEQYF.

V gene TRBV28 combines with J gene TRBJ1-1, with a tentative D call TRBD1 (6 bases). Trimming took 7 bases from V and 0 from J, leaving 18 bases between them. The germline gives CDR1 MDHEN, CDR2 SYDVKM. This CDR3 has 16 residues. CDR3 protein: CASTLGQGIMNTEAFF. CDR3 bases: TGTGCCAGCACCCTTGGGCAGGGGATCATGAACACTGAAGCTTTCTTT.

This clonotype was counted a few times. The rearrangement uses TRBV7-9 and TRBJ1-1; the D gene is possibly TRBD1 (5 bases). Germline loops: CDR1 SEHNR, CDR2 FQNEAQ (reference sequence). The CDR3 sequence is 13 residues long. Trimming cost V 1 base and J 7 bases, with 10 bases left between them. CDR3 protein: CASSLVGAGEAFF. CDR3 in DNA: TGTGCCAGCAGCTTAGTTGGGGCAGGTGAAGCTTTCTTT.

CDR3: CASSTKLGEACHF. The CDR3 nucleotides read TGTGCCAGCAGCACCAAGCTTGGGGAGGCATGTCATTTT. This chain connects TRBV7-8 to TRBJ1-5; D not resolved. This CDR3 has 13 residues. Germline CDR1 reads SGHVS; CDR2 reads FQNEAQ. Trimming removed 5 bases from V and 16 bases from J, with 21 bases in between.

To note about this clonotype: An end of the junction does not agree with germline; a read error may underlie this. This sequence joins TRBV5-1 and TRBJ1-1; the D gene is possibly TRBD1 (5 bases). The CDR3 runs 15 residues. CDR1 and CDR2 (germline): SGHRS, YFSETQ. CDR3 amino acids: CASSLPAGGNTEASF. CDR3 DNA sequence: TGCGCCAGCAGCTTGCCCGCGGGGGGTAACACTGAAGCTTCCTTT.

The sample holds a few counts of this clonotype. The chain employs TRBV5-4 and TRBJ2-5, with TRBD2 matching 12 bases. V lost 4 bases, J lost 5 bases, and 12 bases stayed unmatched. The CDR3 runs to 17 residues. Germline lookup yields CDR1 SGHNT and CDR2 YYREEE (reference sequence). The CDR3 loop is CASSPSGLAGSGETQYF. Written as DNA, the CDR3 is TGTGCCAGCAGCCCCAGCGGACTAGCGGGAAGTGGGGAGACCCAGTACTTC.

V gene TRBV9 combines with J gene TRBJ2-7; 8 bases map to TRBD1. From germline, CDR1 is SGDLS and CDR2 YYNGEE. V trimming: 0 bases; J trimming: 6 bases; junction bases outside the gene matches: 5. This CDR3 comprises 14 residues. The CDR3 loop reads CASSVGTGHLEQYF. As DNA, the CDR3 is TGTGCCAGCAGCGTAGGGACAGGGCACCTCGAGCAGTACTTC. Full variable domain (missing parts from reference TRBV9 and TRBJ2-7): DSGVTQTPKHLITATGQRVTLRCSPRSGDLSVYWYQQSLDQGLQFLIQYYNGEERAKGNILERFSAQQFPDLHSELNLSSLELGDSALYFCASSVGTGHLEQYFGPGTRLTVT.

This clonotype showed up many times. The rearrangement links TRBV11-3 to TRBJ2-7; D is uncertain. The germline V gene encodes CDR1 SGHNT and CDR2 YENEEA. The germline V and J ends were trimmed by 7 bases and 0 bases, with 16 bases remaining between them. The CDR3 covers 15 residues. DNA for the CDR3: TGTGCCAGCACCGTCGGACGGACCTCCTCCTACGAGCAGTACTTC. This gives the protein CASTVGRTSSYEQYF.